This TCR beta chain was observed in a study of beta chain features in type 1 diabetes. Turning to the study itself: Age, gender, cell numbers and subset yield matched between patients and controls.

All of the isolated RNA was reverse transcribed, so expressed TCRB transcripts were sequenced. Profiling relied on immunoSEQ multiplex PCR, and the TCRdb table lists in-frame clones only, not all of them. This table has 250,000 to 400,000 clones, about 15% appearing once. CDR3 length: 12 amino acids. Germline V gives CDR1 SGHDN, CDR2 FVKESK. The V end was cut by 1 base, the J end by 4 bases, with 4 bases between. Concerning this clone itself: The same CDR3 arises from other DNA sequences in this sample as well.

The receptor's source is a man between 25 and 39 years old in good health. Sequenced sample: central memory CD4+ T cells from blood. The chain has TRBV14 and TRBJ1-2; D is unclear. The DNA for the CDR3 is TGTGCCAGCAGCCAAGCCGGCTATGGCTACACCTTC. Its translation is CASSQAGYGYTF.